One and the same sample provided the 13 T cell receptor beta chains below, sequenced in a study of T cells expressing NK-cell markers. TCRdb re-called the 5' RACE reads; every CDR3 protein appears as one record, without DNA. The sample includes about 110,000 distinct CDR3 sequences. The sequenced sample was blood T cells: a sorted CD56 or NKG2C T cell subset, CD4+ or CD8+ T cells, or bulk PBMC T cells (not recorded which). The receptors here all came from a woman aged 18 to 75 in good health.

This chain connects TRBV27 to TRBJ2-5; TCRdb returns TRBD2, unconfirmable since there is no DNA. CDR1 is MNHEY and CDR2 is SMNVEV in the germline V gene (reference sequence). The CDR3 totals 14 residues. CDR3 amino acids: CASSLGGRIGTQYF.

CDR3: CASSDAGTSGSTEQFF. The chain recombines TRBV25-1 with TRBJ2-1; checking the TCRdb D call of TRBD2 is not possible without DNA. Germline CDR1 and CDR2: MGHDK and SYGVNS. CDR3 size: 16 residues.

The chain is built from TRBV19 and TRBJ1-5. CDR1 is LNHDA, CDR2 SQIVND, per germline (reference sequence). This CDR3 region has 13 residues. The CDR3 protein is CASSNHGSQPQHF. The full variable domain, with the rest looked up from reference TRBV19 and TRBJ1-5, is DGGITQSPKYLFRKEGQNVTLSCEQNLNHDAMYWYRQDPGQGLRLIYYSQIVNDFQKGDIAEGYSVSREKKESFPLTVTSAQKNPTAFYLCASSNHGSQPQHFGDGTRLSIL.

The chain couples TRBV29-1 to TRBJ2-1; TCRdb's D call of TRBD1 is untestable without DNA. CDR3 length: 11 residues. Germline V lookup: CDR1 SQVTM, CDR2 ANQGSEA. CDR3 amino acids: CSADTGDEQFF.

The chain uses TRBV6-1 and TRBJ2-1; TCRdb lists TRBD2, though no DNA is available to test this call. CDR1 is MNHNS and CDR2 is SASEGT in the germline V gene. The CDR3 has 16 amino acids. CDR3 amino acids: CASTTWGLAGPNEQFF.

The chain carries TRBV5-1 and TRBJ1-1; TCRdb's D gene call, TRBD1, goes unchecked for lack of DNA. This CDR3 has 11 amino acids. Germline lookup yields CDR1 SGHRS and CDR2 YFSETQ. CDR3 residues: CASSGGPEAFF.

This rearrangement joins TRBV27 to TRBJ1-5; checking the TCRdb D call of TRBD1 is not possible without DNA. From germline, CDR1 is MNHEY and CDR2 SMNVEV (reference sequence). The CDR3 runs 18 residues. CDR3 loop: CASSAEGQPRPGNQPQHF.

The V gene is TRBV12-3 or TRBV12-4, the J gene TRBJ2-1. CDR3 length: 15 residues. CDR3 sequence reads: CASSLEERSYNEQFF.

The rearrangement links TRBV5-6 to TRBJ1-5. The CDR3 runs 12 residues. Germline V gives CDR1 SGHDT, CDR2 YYEEEE. CDR3 region: CASSLGDQPQHF. Based on the CDR3 plus reference TRBV5-6 and TRBJ1-5, the full variable domain is DAGVTQSPTHLIKTRGQQVTLRCSPKSGHDTVSWYQQALGQGPQFIFQYYEEEERQRGNFPDRFSGHQFPNYSSELNVNALLLGDSALYLCASSLGDQPQHFGDGTRLSIL.

The V and J genes are TRBV9 and TRBJ1-5; TCRdb gives TRBD1 as the D gene, but with no DNA this cannot be confirmed. The germline V gene has CDR1 SGDLS and CDR2 YYNGEE. The CDR3 loop spans 13 amino acids. The CDR3 loop reads CASSGGGPQPQHF.

The chain links TRBV6-2 or TRBV6-3 to TRBJ2-3; the TCRdb D gene call, TRBD1, has no DNA to confirm it. The CDR3 is 12 amino acids. The germline V gene has CDR1 MNHEY and CDR2 SVGEGT. CDR3 residues: CASSYGQGPQYF.

This chain links TRBV20-1 with TRBJ2-5; the TCRdb D gene call, TRBD1, has no DNA to confirm it. Per the germline V gene, CDR1 is DFQATT and CDR2 is SNEGSKA (reference sequence). The CDR3 is made up of 15 amino acids. The CDR3 reads CSAEGQQGQQETQYF.

The chain employs TRBV10-3 and TRBJ2-3; the TRBD2 assignment by TCRdb is unverifiable without DNA. CDR1 ENHRY and CDR2 SYGVKD come from the germline V gene. This CDR3 has 12 residues. CDR3: CAILADTDTQYF.